The sequence of this T cell receptor (beta chain) was determined in a study of tumor and adjacent non-tumor tissue in lung cancer. About the research overall: On average, productive TCRbeta reads reached about 4.17 million per sample. General study points: Tumor tissue had significantly higher TCR diversity than normal lung. In normal lung, the top 100 clones were significantly more dominant than in tumor.

Germline assignment: CDR1 SQVTM and CDR2 ANQGSEA. V was clipped by 4 bases and J by 3 bases, with 17 bases between them. The CDR3 covers 15 residues. Three rounds of nested PCR, following a modified ARM-PCR protocol, produced the TCRbeta library. TCRdb independently ran MiXCR on the multiplex PCR reads; one entry per CDR3 protein. The top ten clones hold 35% to 55% of a sample with more than 60,000 distinct CDR3 sequences, around 80% of them seen once. Notes on this clonotype: Its target is unknown. The conserved closing phenylalanine or tryptophan is absent in this CDR3, likely reflecting a read error.

RNA was extracted from bulk tissue without any cell sorting. More than 3 cm separated this lung sample from the edge of the tumor. The specimen was distant non-tumor lung tissue. The TCR originated in a man aged 60-69 years with non-small cell lung cancer. The V call is TRBV29-1, the J call TRBJ2-3, with D possibly TRBD2 on 6 matching bases. The CDR3 sequence: CSVGGTSITTDTQYL. For the CDR3, the DNA is TGCAGCGTTGGAGGAACTAGCATAACAACAGATACGCAGTATCTT.